Presented here are 31 T cell receptor beta chains from one specimen sequenced in a study of blood T cell repertoires in COVID-19. Here immunoSEQ multiplex PCR was the method, and the copy in TCRdb shows in-frame clones only, minus some. The data show approximately 300,000 clones, with under 85% seen just once and 0.7% to 1% held by the top ten. Sequencing used peripheral blood. The receptors shown here come from a human donor with COVID-19, enrolled during active disease. The donor label of this sample is uncertain.

CDR3 coding DNA: TGTGCCTGGACGGGACAGGGATTATTAGGGGAGACCCAGTACTTC. Protein: CAWTGQGLLGETQYF. This chain joins TRBV30 and TRBJ2-5, with 9 bases matching TRBD1. This CDR3 is built from 15 residues. V dropped 4 bases and J dropped 5; count of bases not matched to a gene: 11. The germline V gene encodes CDR1 GTSNPN and CDR2 SVGIG (reference sequence).

As concerns this clone: The junction departs from the called germline gene at one end, perhaps through a read error. The J gene is TRBJ1-2, the V gene TRBV24-1, with no clear D. Germline loops: CDR1 KGHDR, CDR2 SFDVKD. This CDR3 is 14 amino acids long. The CDR3 reads CATSHRALSGRYPF. The DNA of the CDR3 is TGTGCCACCAGTCACCGGGCCCTCAGCGGGCGCTATCCCTTC.

This chain connects TRBV9 to TRBJ2-7, with 7 positions matching TRBD1. Germline V gene lookup returns CDR1 SGDLS and CDR2 YYNGEE. V shed 3 bases and J 4 bases; nucleotides not matched to a gene: 10. The CDR3 sequence is 15 residues long. The CDR3 coding sequence is TGTGCCAGCAGCGCCTCCCAGGGGGTAGGTTACGAGCAGTACTTC. This sequence encodes CASSASQGVGYEQYF. Complete variable domain (other parts from reference TRBV9 and TRBJ2-7): DSGVTQTPKHLITATGQRVTLRCSPRSGDLSVYWYQQSLDQGLQFLIQYYNGEERAKGNILERFSAQQFPDLHSELNLSSLELGDSALYFCASSASQGVGYEQYFGPGTRLTVT.

V gene TRBV4-1 combines with J gene TRBJ1-4; D is ambiguous. This CDR3 spans 15 amino acids. Germline V gene data show CDR1 as MGHRA and CDR2 as YSYEKL. Trimming took 3 bases from V and 7 from J, leaving 15 bases between them. The CDR3 DNA follows: TGCGCCAGCAGCCATCAGCCACGGGGAGGTGAAAAACTGTTTTTT. It yields the protein CASSHQPRGGEKLFF.

The CDR3, as DNA: TGTGCCAGCAGCTTTGATAGCGGTTACAATGAGCAGTTCTTC. It codes for CASSFDSGYNEQFF. The chain has TRBV7-9 and TRBJ2-1, with D tentatively TRBD2 (6 bases). The CDR3 is 14 amino acids. Per the germline V gene, CDR1 is SEHNR and CDR2 is FQNEAQ (reference sequence). The V end was cut by 3 bases, the J end by 4 bases, with 10 bases between.

The chain couples TRBV29-1 to TRBJ2-7, with a weak D call TRBD1 (6 bases). In germline, CDR1 is SQVTM, CDR2 ANQGSEA. V gave up 1 base and J gave up 6 bases, with 10 bases separating them. The CDR3 has 12 residues. The CDR3 loop reads CSVEVQGSEQYF. The CDR3 nucleotides are TGCAGCGTTGAAGTACAGGGAAGCGAGCAGTACTTC.

This clone has more than one count but fewer than ten. The rearrangement joins TRBV6-1 to TRBJ1-1; no firm D call. The CDR3 length is 14 residues. V gave up 3 bases and J gave up 1 base, with 9 bases separating them. The V gene's germline CDR1 is MNHNS and CDR2 SASEGT. CDR3 in DNA: TGTGCCAGCAGTGAGCCACAGAGGAACACTGAAGCTTTCTTT. The encoded protein is CASSEPQRNTEAFF.

V usage is TRBV20-1 and J usage is TRBJ2-2; TRBD2 matches at 10 bases. Germline-derived CDR1 and CDR2 are DFQATT and SNEGSKA (reference sequence). Trimming removed 3 bases from V and 6 bases from J; junction bases left unmatched: 10. This CDR3 region has 16 residues. The CDR3 DNA is TGCAGTGCTAGTAGTCGAGCGGGAGGGCTGGCCGGGGAGCTGTTTTTT. It yields the protein CSASSRAGGLAGELFF.

The CDR3 bases are TGCGCCAGCAGCTGGTCTCGGGACAGCTATGGCTACACCTTC. Encoded protein: CASSWSRDSYGYTF. The genes are TRBV5-1 and TRBJ1-2; 7 nucleotides match TRBD1. The J segment lost 4 bases and the V segment lost 3 bases, leaving 6 bases of the junction unmatched. The germline V gene has CDR1 SGHRS and CDR2 YFSETQ. CDR3 length: 14 amino acids. The complete variable domain, with remaining parts taken from reference TRBV5-1 and TRBJ1-2, reads KAGVTQTPRYLIKTRGQQVTLSCSPISGHRSVSWYQQTPGQGLQFLFEYFSETQRNKGNFPGRFSGRQFSNSRSEMNVSTLELGDSALYLCASSWSRDSYGYTFGSGTRLTVV.

This chain connects TRBV27 to TRBJ1-2, with TRBD1 matching over 12 bases. The CDR3 totals 17 residues. Germline-derived CDR1 and CDR2 are MNHEY and SMNVEV (reference sequence). J gave up 3 bases and V 8 bases, and 13 bases lay outside the gene matches. The CDR3 DNA sequence: TGTGCCAGCTCCTATATCGGGACAGGGGGCGGGGACTATGGCTACACCTTC. Protein product: CASSYIGTGGGDYGYTF.

The chain uses TRBV6-4 and TRBJ1-3; D call uncertain. Trimming took off 4 bases at V and 4 bases at J, with 20 bases between the two ends. The CDR3 contains 17 residues. Per the germline V gene, CDR1 is MRHNA and CDR2 is SNTAGT. Here the CDR3 reads CASSVREGSTPGNTIYF. The CDR3 nucleotides are TGTGCCAGCAGTGTACGCGAGGGCTCAACTCCCGGAAACACCATATATTTT.

The rearrangement uses TRBV3-1 (or the pseudogene TRBV3-2) and TRBJ2-7; a weak D match, TRBD2 (5 bases). The V gene lost 4 bases and the J gene lost 0 bases, with 16 bases spanning the gap. Germline V CDR1 and CDR2: LGHDT, YNNKEL (reference sequence). The CDR3 has 16 residues. The CDR3 DNA is TGTGCCAGCAGCCCCTGGGCATTAGCGAGCTCCTACGAGCAGTACTTC. Encoded protein: CASSPWALASSYEQYF.

This chain joins TRBV28 and TRBJ2-7; D is uncertain. The V gene lost 8 bases and the J gene lost 3 bases, with 8 bases spanning the gap. The CDR3 consists of 11 residues. The germline V gene encodes CDR1 MDHEN and CDR2 SYDVKM. The CDR3 region has the DNA TGTGCCAGCGGCCGATTCTACGAGCAGTACTTC. Protein: CASGRFYEQYF.

V and J are TRBV5-1 and TRBJ2-5; D is uncertain. The CDR3 is made up of 13 amino acids. Germline CDR1 is SGHRS and CDR2 is YFSETQ. Trimming left V 4 bases short and J 4 bases short, with 11 bases between. Here the CDR3 reads CASSEAMGETQYF. CDR3 coding DNA: TGCGCCAGCAGCGAAGCGATGGGAGAGACCCAGTACTTC.

This rearrangement joins TRBV5-1 to TRBJ2-1; 16 positions agree with TRBD2. V trimming: 4 bases; J trimming: 0 bases; junction bases outside the gene matches: 10. This CDR3 contains 20 residues. The V gene's germline CDR1 is SGHRS and CDR2 YFSETQ. In nucleotides, the CDR3 is TGCGCCAGCAGCCCTGGGCCGGGACTAGCGGGAGGGAGCTCCTACAATGAGCAGTTCTTC. Encoded protein: CASSPGPGLAGGSSYNEQFF.

This chain connects TRBV9 to TRBJ1-6, with TRBD1 as a possible D gene (6 bases). Germline CDR1 SGDLS, CDR2 YYNGEE. The CDR3 extends over 16 amino acids. V was pared by 2 bases and J by 4 bases, with 13 bases between. Here the CDR3 DNA reads TGTGCCAGCAGCGTTAGAGTGGACAGTTATAATTCACCCCTCCACTTT. Encoded protein: CASSVRVDSYNSPLHF.

The rearrangement links TRBV24-1 to TRBJ1-5; D is possibly TRBD1 (6 bases). Germline CDR1 and CDR2: KGHDR and SFDVKD. The CDR3 sequence is 18 residues long. V was clipped by 6 bases and J by 3 bases, with 23 bases between them. This CDR3 reads CATSSTSARGGDNQPQHF. Written as DNA, the CDR3 is TGTGCCACCAGTTCCACCTCGGCTAGAGGGGGTGACAATCAGCCCCAGCATTTT.

This chain uses TRBV5-5 with TRBJ2-2; possible D gene TRBD2, 6 bases. With 3 bases removed from V and 5 bases from J, the gap between germline ends came to 14 bases. CDR1 SGHKS and CDR2 YYEKEE come from the germline V gene (reference sequence). The CDR3 is 15 residues long. CDR3 in DNA: TGTGCCAGCAGCTCCCCGGTTAGCGGAACCGGGGAGCTGTTTTTT. This codes for CASSSPVSGTGELFF. Together with reference TRBV5-5 and TRBJ2-2, the CDR3 gives the full variable domain: DAGVTQSPTHLIKTRGQQVTLRCSPISGHKSVSWYQQVLGQGPQFIFQYYEKEERGRGNFPDRFSARQFPNYSSELNVNALLLGDSALYLCASSSPVSGTGELFFGEGSRLTVL.

The chain couples TRBV7-9 to TRBJ2-7, with a tentative D call TRBD2 (5 bases). CDR1 is SEHNR, CDR2 FQNEAQ, per germline (reference sequence). The CDR3 extends over 14 amino acids. V was trimmed by 4 bases and J by 2 bases, leaving 12 bases between them. The CDR3 DNA reads as TGTGCCAGCAGCTCCCCAGACGGGGCCTACGAGCAGTACTTC. As protein: CASSSPDGAYEQYF.

This clone has only one observation. This chain connects TRBV7-3 to TRBJ2-2; 7 bases match TRBD1. This CDR3 is 14 amino acids long. Trimming cost V 4 bases and J 3 bases; bases outside gene matches: 2. CDR1 SGHTA and CDR2 FQGTGA come from the germline V gene. The CDR3 region has the DNA TGTGCCAGCAGCTCACAGGGGTACACCGGGGAGCTGTTTTTT. It codes for CASSSQGYTGELFF.

The rearrangement uses TRBV12-5 and TRBJ2-5; 15 bases map to TRBD2. Per the germline V gene, CDR1 is LGHNT and CDR2 is FRNRAP. The CDR3 is made up of 18 amino acids. Trimming removed 1 base from V and 4 bases from J; junction bases left unmatched: 7. CDR3 residues: CASGLALGLAGGSETQYF. The CDR3, as DNA: TGTGCTAGTGGTTTGGCCCTCGGACTAGCGGGAGGGTCAGAGACCCAGTACTTC.

The rearrangement uses TRBV7-9 and TRBJ1-6, with TRBD1 identical over 9 bases. The CDR3 extends over 14 amino acids. CDR1 SEHNR and CDR2 FQNEAQ come from the germline V gene (reference sequence). After removal of 5 bases from V and 5 bases from J, the junction contained 1 base not matched to a gene. This CDR3 is CASSRDRDNSPLHF. The CDR3 DNA reads TGTGCCAGCAGCCGGGACAGGGATAATTCACCCCTCCACTTT.

V gene TRBV19 combines with J gene TRBJ1-5, with TRBD1 as a possible D gene (5 bases). V lost 3 bases, J lost 2 bases, and 11 bases lay in between. There are 15 residues in the CDR3. Per germline, CDR1 LNHDA and CDR2 SQIVND (reference sequence). The CDR3 is CASSMGGAGNQPQHF. CDR3 coding DNA: TGTGCCAGTAGTATGGGCGGGGCAGGCAATCAGCCCCAGCATTTT.

The chain is built from TRBV19 and TRBJ1-6; D call uncertain. The V gene lost 1 base and the J gene lost 13 bases, with 14 bases spanning the gap. CDR3 length: 14 residues. CDR1 and CDR2 (germline): LNHDA, SQIVND (reference sequence). The CDR3 DNA is TGTGCCAGTAGTATAGTCCCAGGAGCGGAGCCCCTCCACTTT. Its translation: CASSIVPGAEPLHF.

V gene TRBV6-5 combines with J gene TRBJ2-6, with D possibly TRBD2 on 5 matching bases. The germline CDR1 and CDR2 sequences are MNHEY and SVGAGI. The V end lost 2 bases, the J end lost 0 bases, and 8 bases lay between the germline ends. The CDR3 consists of 16 residues. CDR3 loop: CASSYTGYSGANVLTF. The CDR3 region has the DNA TGTGCCAGCAGTTACACGGGGTACTCTGGGGCCAACGTCCTGACTTTC.

The V gene is TRBV29-1, the J gene TRBJ1-1; D is perhaps TRBD1 (5 bases). Per the germline V gene, CDR1 is SQVTM and CDR2 is ANQGSEA. CDR3 length: 14 residues. Between the trimmed V and J ends, which lost 6 bases and 0 bases, there was a span of 14 bases. The CDR3 reads CSVRIGGMNTEAFF. DNA for the CDR3: TGCAGCGTACGGATCGGGGGAATGAACACTGAAGCTTTCTTT.

The chain carries TRBV5-4 and TRBJ1-1; 10 bases match TRBD1. The CDR3 is 15 amino acids. Germline V gene lookup returns CDR1 SGHNT and CDR2 YYREEE (reference sequence). The V gene end was trimmed by 4 bases and the J gene end by 6 bases; junction bases not matched to a gene: 9. The CDR3 here is CASSAPPGQGSEAFF. The CDR3 DNA is TGTGCCAGCAGCGCGCCGCCGGGACAGGGGTCTGAAGCTTTCTTT.

This rearrangement joins TRBV20-1 to TRBJ1-2, with 7 nucleotides matching TRBD1. The CDR3 consists of 11 residues. V trimming: 8 bases; J trimming: 2 bases; junction bases outside the gene matches: 2. Germline V gene sequence: CDR1 DFQATT, CDR2 SNEGSKA (reference sequence). The CDR3 sequence: CSSQGNYGYTF. The CDR3 DNA sequence: TGCAGTTCACAGGGGAACTATGGCTACACCTTC.

The chain carries TRBV19 and TRBJ2-3, with 8 bases fitting TRBD1. The CDR3 is made up of 15 amino acids. V lost 4 bases and J lost 5; bases outside the gene matches: 8. Germline V gene data show CDR1 as LNHDA and CDR2 as SQIVND (reference sequence). The CDR3: CASSTQGDIGDTQYF. The CDR3, as DNA: TGTGCCAGTAGTACACAGGGGGATATAGGAGATACGCAGTATTTT.

This chain joins TRBV6-6 and TRBJ2-3, with 8 bases matching TRBD2. Germline V gene sequence: CDR1 MNHNY, CDR2 SVGAGI (reference sequence). The V and J ends lost 4 bases and 4 bases, in that order; junction bases with no gene match: 4. The CDR3 runs 14 residues. CDR3 region: CASSSGLDADTQYF. CDR3 coding DNA: TGTGCCAGCAGTTCGGGACTAGACGCAGATACGCAGTATTTT.

This chain connects TRBV27 to TRBJ1-6; tentative D call: TRBD1 (6 bases). The ends were cut back, 2 bases at V and 9 bases at J, with 20 bases in the middle. The CDR3 is made up of 17 amino acids. Germline V lookup: CDR1 MNHEY, CDR2 SMNVEV (reference sequence). The CDR3 loop reads CASSLGPGDRTVSPLHF. Here the CDR3 DNA reads TGTGCCAGCAGTTTAGGGCCGGGCGACAGGACGGTTTCACCCCTCCACTTT.